This T cell receptor (beta chain) appears in the sequencing data of a study of cytomegalovirus exposure and HLA in healthy donors. About the study: Some 85 million unique TCRs, all from HLA-typed donors, were included in an early release of the data. The Caucasian-associated ancestry cluster held 65% to 90% of 300 to 500 genotyped donors.

Study findings and constraints: In terms of immune exposure information, only CMV serostatus was available. In vitro, a few CMV-associated chains proved specific for CMV antigens.

This PCR relied on a set of 60 Vbeta primers and 13 Jbeta primers. The method was immunoSEQ multiplex PCR; TCRdb's version includes in-frame clones alone and lacks a portion of them. This sample has about 89,000 clones, with about 85% found just once. This clone was seen once. What it binds is not known. This CDR3 is 16 amino acids long. The sample consisted of PBMCs. This receptor was obtained from a man aged 35 to 55 in good health and CMV-seropositive. The rearrangement joins TRBV12-2 to TRBJ1-6. TRBV12-2 is an annotated pseudogene. The CDR3 spells CASRPHPRWDNSPLHF. Here the CDR3 DNA reads TGTGCAAGTCGCCCCCATCCGAGGTGGGATAATTCACCCCTCCACTTT.